Presented here are 32 T cell receptor beta chains from one specimen sequenced in a study of somatic mutations in cytotoxic T cells in rheumatoid arthritis. This table comes from immunoSEQ multiplex PCR, and its TCRdb copy is limited to in-frame clones, with some not included. The sample yields over 2,000 clones, approximately 81% seen once. The specimen was CD8+ T cells sorted from blood. These receptors were obtained from a man aged 60-69 years with rheumatoid arthritis.

A few counts support this clone. The chain uses TRBV5-4 and TRBJ2-1, with TRBD2 matching over 10 bases. The germline gives CDR1 SGHNT, CDR2 YYREEE (reference sequence). The CDR3 is 16 residues long. V was pared by 4 bases and J by 0 bases, with 4 bases of the junction left unmatched. As DNA, the CDR3 is TGTGCCAGCAGCATACTAGCGGGGTTCTCCTACAATGAGCAGTTCTTC. Amino acid sequence: CASSILAGFSYNEQFF.

The chain carries TRBV27 and TRBJ2-7; tentatively, D is TRBD1 (6 bases). Germline loops: CDR1 MNHEY, CDR2 SMNVEV (reference sequence). There are 15 residues in the CDR3. With 0 bases removed from V and 3 bases from J, the gap between germline ends came to 12 bases. The CDR3, as DNA: TGTGCCAGCAGTTTATCAGGGGGAAGCAGCTACGAGCAGTACTTC. It specifies CASSLSGGSSYEQYF.

The J gene is TRBJ2-3, the V gene TRBV6-5, with 11 positions matching TRBD2. Germline lookup yields CDR1 MNHEY and CDR2 SVGAGI. There are 16 residues in the CDR3. V was clipped by 4 bases and J by 5 bases; unmatched bases: 8. The CDR3 DNA reads TGTGCCAGCAGTTCCTTAGGGGGACTAGCGGAAGATACGCAGTATTTT. Translating it yields CASSSLGGLAEDTQYF.

V is TRBV5-1 and J is TRBJ2-1, with TRBD2 matching 12 bases. With 4 bases clipped from V and 8 bases from J, the junction kept 10 bases outside the gene matches. CDR3 length: 16 residues. CDR1 and CDR2 from the germline V gene are SGHRS and YFSETQ. CDR3 DNA sequence: TGCGCCAGCAGCATATACTCTAGCGGGGGGGCTTATGAGCAGTTCTTC. This sequence encodes CASSIYSSGGAYEQFF.

The gene calls are TRBV6-6 and TRBJ1-5, with D unresolved. The ends were cut back, 3 bases at V and 7 bases at J, with 19 bases in the middle. Germline V gene data show CDR1 as MNHNY and CDR2 as SVGAGI (reference sequence). This CDR3 has 16 amino acids. DNA of the CDR3: TGTGCCAGCAGTTATCTCCTTACTGAGGGTGACCAGCCCCAGCATTTT. Residues: CASSYLLTEGDQPQHF.

This clone has a single count. Compared with germline, one end of the junction differs, possibly owing to a read error. In the same sample, other DNA sequences code for this CDR3. This rearrangement joins TRBV28 to TRBJ1-6; D remains unclear. The CDR3 spans 13 residues. Germline CDR1 and CDR2: MDHEN and SYDVKM. CDR3 in amino acids: CASTFTVYSPLHF. The CDR3 bases are TGTGCCAGCACCTTCACAGTCTATTCCCCCCTCCACTTT.

V gene TRBV2 combines with J gene TRBJ1-5, with 9 bases lining up with TRBD1. This CDR3 has 15 residues. Unmatched junction bases numbered 1, after V lost 1 base and J lost 3 bases. The germline gives CDR1 SNHLY, CDR2 FYNNEI. For the CDR3, the DNA is TGTGCCAGCAGTGAAGGGACAGGGGTCAATCAGCCCCAGCATTTT. It translates to CASSEGTGVNQPQHF.

J is TRBJ2-5 and V is TRBV7-9, with 10 bases fitting TRBD1. Germline values: CDR1 SEHNR, CDR2 FQNEAQ (reference sequence). CDR3 size: 16 residues. J gave up 2 bases and V 1 base, and 4 bases lay outside the gene matches. The CDR3 here is CASSLVDRGLQETQYF. For the CDR3, the DNA is TGTGCCAGCAGCTTAGTTGACAGGGGGCTGCAAGAGACCCAGTACTTC. Complete variable domain (other parts from reference TRBV7-9 and TRBJ2-5): DTGVSQNPRHKITKRGQNVTFRCDPISEHNRLYWYRQTLGQGPEFLTYFQNEAQLEKSRLLSDRFSAERPKGSFSTLEIQRTEQGDSAMYLCASSLVDRGLQETQYFGPGTRLLVL.

In its sample, this clone was seen once. The chain uses TRBV19 and TRBJ1-5, with TRBD1 as a possible D gene (5 bases). There are 14 residues in the CDR3. V lost 5 bases and J lost 1, with 9 bases in between. The germline V gene encodes CDR1 LNHDA and CDR2 SQIVND (reference sequence). The CDR3, as DNA: TGTGCCAGTAGTGGACAAGAGAGCAATCAGCCCCAGCATTTT. Amino acid sequence: CASSGQESNQPQHF.

The genes are TRBV7-6 and TRBJ2-3, with TRBD2 identical over 12 bases. The junction had 3 bases not matched to a gene; V was cut back by 5 bases and J by 6 bases. Looked up from germline, CDR1 is SGHVS and CDR2 is FNYEAQ. CDR3 length: 14 residues. Here the CDR3 DNA reads TGTGCCAGCAGCGCCGGACTAGCGGGGGATACGCAGTATTTT. This sequence encodes CASSAGLAGDTQYF.

The V gene is TRBV13, the J gene TRBJ2-5; tentative D call: TRBD1 (7 bases). This CDR3 is 13 amino acids long. Trimming stripped 5 bases from V and 7 bases from J, with 14 bases between. Looked up from germline, CDR1 is PRHDT and CDR2 is FYEKMQ (reference sequence). CDR3 DNA: TGTGCCAGCAGCGCCAGGGGGGTTGGGACCCAGTACTTC. Amino acid sequence: CASSARGVGTQYF. The full variable domain, rest sourced from reference TRBV13 and TRBJ2-5, is AAGVIQSPRHLIKEKRETATLKCYPIPRHDTVYWYQQGPGQDPQFLISFYEKMQSDKGSIPDRFSAQQFSDYHSELNMSSLELGDSALYFCASSARGVGTQYFGPGTRLLVL.

The chain carries TRBV7-9 and TRBJ2-3, with D perhaps matching TRBD2 (6 bases). The CDR3 extends over 16 amino acids. Per germline, CDR1 SEHNR and CDR2 FQNEAQ (reference sequence). V was cut by 5 bases and J by 0 bases, with 15 bases left in between. CDR3 in DNA: TGTGCCAGCAGCCCCCCGGGGGTCGGAAGCACAGATACGCAGTATTTT. Its translation is CASSPPGVGSTDTQYF.

The count of this clone is one. The rearrangement links TRBV5-4 to TRBJ2-2; maybe TRBD1 (6 bases). The CDR3 is made up of 14 amino acids. Germline loops: CDR1 SGHNT, CDR2 YYREEE (reference sequence). Trimming stripped 4 bases from V and 6 bases from J, with 13 bases between. In DNA, the CDR3 is TGTGCCAGCAGCCCTCCAAGGGGGTCCGGGGAGCTGTTTTTT. It encodes CASSPPRGSGELFF.

The rearrangement joins TRBV7-6 to TRBJ1-1; 7 bases match TRBD1. CDR1 and CDR2 from the germline V gene are SGHVS and FNYEAQ. CDR3 size: 15 residues. Trimming at V came to 6 bases and at J to 3 bases, leaving 10 bases not matched to a gene. CDR3 in DNA: TGTGCCAGCAGTCGTCTCGACAGGGCGGACACTGAAGCTTTCTTT. It codes for CASSRLDRADTEAFF.

The V call is TRBV15, the J call TRBJ2-1, with 8 bases aligning to TRBD1. V lost 6 bases to trimming and J lost 7 bases; unmatched junction nucleotides: 11. CDR3 size: 15 residues. Germline V lookup: CDR1 LNHNV, CDR2 YYDKDF (reference sequence). CDR3 DNA: TGTGCCACCAGACCCCCGGACAGGGCACCTAATGAGCAGTTCTTC. It yields the protein CATRPPDRAPNEQFF.

This chain connects TRBV7-3 to TRBJ2-3, with 8 bases aligning to TRBD2. The CDR3 loop spans 15 amino acids. After removal of 0 bases from V and 3 bases from J, the junction contained 2 bases not matched to a gene. Germline CDR1 reads SGHTA; CDR2 reads FQGTGA. The CDR3 here is CASSLTSGETDTQYF. CDR3 DNA sequence: TGTGCCAGCAGCTTAACTAGCGGGGAAACAGATACGCAGTATTTT.

This clone was observed a single time. The V and J genes are TRBV6-6 and TRBJ2-3, with 8 positions matching TRBD2. V was clipped by 10 bases and J by 5 bases; unmatched bases: 8. In germline, CDR1 is MNHNY, CDR2 SVGAGI (reference sequence). The length of the CDR3 is 13 residues. The CDR3, as DNA: TGTGCCATCGACGGGACTAGGCAAGATACGCAGTATTTT. Translating it yields CAIDGTRQDTQYF.

V usage is TRBV28 and J usage is TRBJ1-5; 8 nucleotides agree with TRBD1. From germline, CDR1 is MDHEN and CDR2 SYDVKM. V lost 7 bases to trimming and J lost 1 base; unmatched junction nucleotides: 6. The CDR3 has 15 residues. The CDR3: CASTLDRGSNQPQHF. DNA for the CDR3: TGTGCCAGCACCCTTGACAGGGGCAGCAATCAGCCCCAGCATTTT. The whole variable domain, remainder taken from reference TRBV28 and TRBJ1-5, is DVKVTQSSRYLVKRTGEKVFLECVQDMDHENMFWYRQDPGLGLRLIYFSYDVKMKEKGDIPEGYSVSREKKERFSLILESASTNQTSMYLCASTLDRGSNQPQHFGDGTRLSIL.

This clone was detected once. The DNA for the CDR3 is TGTGCCAGCAGCGAAGGAGGGAGCACAGATACGCAGTATTTT. Protein: CASSEGGSTDTQYF. This chain connects TRBV9 to TRBJ2-3; tentatively, D is TRBD2 (6 bases). The germline gives CDR1 SGDLS, CDR2 YYNGEE. The CDR3 consists of 14 residues. V was cut by 3 bases and J by 0 bases, with 8 bases left in between.

This clone was counted between two and nine times. The rearrangement joins TRBV7-9 to TRBJ1-2; D is unclear. V dropped 4 bases and J dropped 5 bases, with 5 bases sitting between them. There are 11 residues in the CDR3. CDR1 SEHNR and CDR2 FQNEAQ come from the germline V gene (reference sequence). CDR3 in amino acids: CASSSEYGYTF. Written as DNA, the CDR3 is TGTGCCAGCAGCTCCGAGTATGGCTACACCTTC.

The gene calls are TRBV14 and TRBJ1-5; D is uncertain. Per the germline V gene, CDR1 is SGHDN and CDR2 is FVKESK. This CDR3 has 12 residues. V lost 0 bases and J 7 bases, leaving 4 bases between the germline ends. CDR3 DNA: TGTGCCAGCAGCCAAGAGGAGCAGCCCCAGCATTTT. Its translation: CASSQEEQPQHF.

This clone was observed once. This chain uses TRBV19 with TRBJ1-1; the D is unclear. This CDR3 has 13 amino acids. Germline V lookup: CDR1 LNHDA, CDR2 SQIVND (reference sequence). The V gene lost 4 bases and the J gene lost 1 base, with 7 bases spanning the gap. The CDR3 reads CASSRAGNTEAFF. In nucleotides, the CDR3 is TGTGCCAGTAGTAGGGCGGGGAACACTGAAGCTTTCTTT.

The genes are TRBV25-1 and TRBJ1-1; D possibly corresponds to TRBD1 (6 bases). The CDR3 sequence is 14 residues long. The germline gives CDR1 MGHDK, CDR2 SYGVNS. Trimming pared 2 bases from V and 3 bases from J, leaving 10 bases between. The CDR3 here is CASSEGQWDTEAFF. The CDR3 nucleotides are TGTGCCAGCAGTGAAGGACAGTGGGACACTGAAGCTTTCTTT. Variable domain in full (rest from reference TRBV25-1 and TRBJ1-1): EADIYQTPRYLVIGTGKKITLECSQTMGHDKMYWYQQDPGMELHLIHYSYGVNSTEKGDLSSESTVSRIRTEHFPLTLESARPSHTSQYLCASSEGQWDTEAFFGQGTRLTVV.

In nucleotides, the CDR3 is TGTGCCAGCAGACCGACAGACCAACAAGAGACCCAGTACTTC. Its translation: CASRPTDQQETQYF. This chain connects TRBV28 to TRBJ2-5, with a possible D match to TRBD1 (5 bases). V lost 6 bases to trimming and J lost 2 bases, with 13 bases between them. The germline V gene encodes CDR1 MDHEN and CDR2 SYDVKM. CDR3 size: 14 residues.

The CDR3, as DNA: TGTGCCAGCAGCTACAATTGGGGACACCATTCTGGAAACACCATATATTTT. It is translated as CASSYNWGHHSGNTIYF. The chain has TRBV7-9 and TRBJ1-3, with D perhaps TRBD1 (6 bases). This CDR3 comprises 17 residues. V dropped 4 bases and J dropped 1 base, with 17 bases sitting between them. CDR1 SEHNR and CDR2 FQNEAQ come from the germline V gene (reference sequence).

V gene TRBV10-2 combines with J gene TRBJ1-5, with TRBD1 matching 7 bases. The CDR3 consists of 14 residues. V lost 8 bases and J lost 0; bases outside the gene matches: 4. Germline CDR1 WSHSY, CDR2 SAAADI. CDR3 residues: CASSTGDSNQPQHF. DNA of the CDR3: TGCGCCAGCTCCACAGGGGATAGCAATCAGCCCCAGCATTTT.

V usage is TRBV21-1 and J usage is TRBJ1-5; TRBD1, the table's D call, lacks a check against the DNA. TRBV21-1 is given as a pseudogene. CDR3 size: 15 residues. CDR3 sequence (DNA): TGTGCCAGCAGTCTAAATGGTGGGCAAAATCAGCCCCAGCATTTT. As protein: CASSLNGGQNQPQHF.

V is TRBV27 and J is TRBJ2-1; the D gene is possibly TRBD2 (6 bases). The V gene's germline CDR1 is MNHEY and CDR2 SMNVEV (reference sequence). V lost 4 bases and J lost 5, with 18 bases in between. The CDR3 loop spans 16 amino acids. The CDR3 loop reads CASSSRDLKVHNEQFF. The CDR3 DNA follows: TGTGCCAGCAGTTCGCGGGACCTTAAAGTGCACAATGAGCAGTTCTTC.

V and J are TRBV27 and TRBJ2-7; possibly TRBD1 for D (6 bases). The CDR3 is 14 amino acids. CDR1 and CDR2 from the germline V gene are MNHEY and SMNVEV (reference sequence). V was cut by 3 bases and J by 2 bases, with 11 bases left in between. CDR3 nucleotide sequence: TGTGCCAGCAGTTTTGGGGACACCACCTACGAGCAGTACTTC. Encoded protein: CASSFGDTTYEQYF.

The chain recombines TRBV29-1 with TRBJ1-1; D is perhaps TRBD1 (5 bases). Trimming shortened V by 7 bases and J by 9 bases, and 15 bases separated the two germline ends. Germline loops: CDR1 SQVTM, CDR2 ANQGSEA. The CDR3 consists of 11 residues. The CDR3 nucleotides are TGCAGCGCCAAACCGACAGACCAAGCTTTCTTT. Amino acid sequence: CSAKPTDQAFF.

The rearrangement links TRBV28 to TRBJ1-1; no reliable D call. Germline V gene lookup returns CDR1 MDHEN and CDR2 SYDVKM. The CDR3 loop spans 12 amino acids. Deletions cut 6 bases from V and 5 bases from J, with 10 bases between. CDR3 sequence (DNA): TGTGCCAGCAGATCTATCGAAACTGAAGCTTTCTTT. Protein sequence: CASRSIETEAFF.

The chain's CDR3 is CASSPGQGYQPQHF. The CDR3, as DNA: TGTGCCAGTAGCCCGGGACAGGGATATCAGCCCCAGCATTTT. J is TRBJ1-5 and V is TRBV19; 9 bases line up with TRBD1. CDR1 LNHDA and CDR2 SQIVND come from the germline V gene (reference sequence). Trimming took 6 bases from V and 5 from J; bases not matched to a gene: 5. This CDR3 is built from 14 residues.